Only a few counts were recorded for the clone carrying this TCR beta chain. As yet, its antigen is unknown. These data come from a study of lymphopenia after photon versus proton radiotherapy. Regarding the study as a whole: Authors raise, but do not show, better survival with proton therapy. Under photons, naive T cells and diversity fell while effector/memory populations rose. Oligoclonal CD8+ Temra expansion after nadir drove photon patients' diversity drop. A bigger post-nadir fall in TCR diversity correlated inversely with survival time in deceased patients.

TCRdb's copy holds only in-frame clones and misses some; the assay was immunoSEQ multiplex PCR. The profile shows over 55,000 clones, around 86% of them singletons. Trimming at V came to 9 bases and at J to 10 bases, leaving 5 bases not matched to a gene. Germline V lookup: CDR1 WNHNN, CDR2 SYGVQD (reference sequence). This CDR3 is 13 amino acids long. Here the sequenced sample was peripheral blood, taken from a patient treated with proton-based radiotherapy. The chain is built from TRBV10-1 and TRBJ1-6; 11 bases map to TRBD1. The sequence was collected from a man older than 75 with esophageal cancer. CDR3 nucleotides: TGCGCCAGTCCCCGGGACAGGGGGTCACCCCTCCACTTT. This sequence encodes CASPRDRGSPLHF.